This T cell receptor beta chain was sequenced in a study of blood T cell repertoires in COVID-19. Assay: immunoSEQ multiplex PCR; the TCRdb copy retains only in-frame clones and omits some. This sample carries roughly 52,000 clones, 88% of them seen once, and the ten largest clones take around 8%. The CDR3 has 12 amino acids. V was cut by 1 base and J by 7 bases, with 7 bases left in between. The sequenced sample was peripheral blood. The clonotype was recovered from a man aged 55 to 70 with active COVID-19. The chain is built from TRBV12-3 or TRBV12-4 and TRBJ1-1; tentative D call: TRBD1 (5 bases). The CDR3 is CASSLVTGEAFF. The CDR3 region has the DNA TGTGCCAGCAGTTTAGTAACAGGTGAAGCTTTCTTT.